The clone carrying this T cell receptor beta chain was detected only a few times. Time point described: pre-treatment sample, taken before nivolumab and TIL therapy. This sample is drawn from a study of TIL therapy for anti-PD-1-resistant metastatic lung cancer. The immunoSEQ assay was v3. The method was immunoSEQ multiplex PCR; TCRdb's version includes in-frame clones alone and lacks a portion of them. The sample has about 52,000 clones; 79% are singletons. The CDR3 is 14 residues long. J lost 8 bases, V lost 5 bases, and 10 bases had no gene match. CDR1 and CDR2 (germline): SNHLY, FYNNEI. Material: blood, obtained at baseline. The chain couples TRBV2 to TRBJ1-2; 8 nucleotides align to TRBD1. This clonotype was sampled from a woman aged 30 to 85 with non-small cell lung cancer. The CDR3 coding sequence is TGTGCCAGCAGTTTCAACAGGGGGTTAGGCGGCTACACCTTC. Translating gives CASSFNRGLGGYTF.